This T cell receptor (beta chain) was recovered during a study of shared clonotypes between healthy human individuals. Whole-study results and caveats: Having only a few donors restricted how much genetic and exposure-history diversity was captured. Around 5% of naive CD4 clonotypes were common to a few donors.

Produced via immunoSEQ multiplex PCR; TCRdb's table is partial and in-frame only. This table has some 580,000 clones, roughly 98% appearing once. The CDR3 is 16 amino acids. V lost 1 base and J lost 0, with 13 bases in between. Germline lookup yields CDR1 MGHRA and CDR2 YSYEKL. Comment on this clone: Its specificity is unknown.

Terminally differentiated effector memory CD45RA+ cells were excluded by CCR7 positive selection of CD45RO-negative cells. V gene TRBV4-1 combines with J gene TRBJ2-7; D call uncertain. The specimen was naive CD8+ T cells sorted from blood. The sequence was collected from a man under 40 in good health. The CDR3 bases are TGCGCCAGCAGCCAAGCTTCCAGGACCACCTCCTACGAGCAGTACTTC. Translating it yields CASSQASRTTSYEQYF.